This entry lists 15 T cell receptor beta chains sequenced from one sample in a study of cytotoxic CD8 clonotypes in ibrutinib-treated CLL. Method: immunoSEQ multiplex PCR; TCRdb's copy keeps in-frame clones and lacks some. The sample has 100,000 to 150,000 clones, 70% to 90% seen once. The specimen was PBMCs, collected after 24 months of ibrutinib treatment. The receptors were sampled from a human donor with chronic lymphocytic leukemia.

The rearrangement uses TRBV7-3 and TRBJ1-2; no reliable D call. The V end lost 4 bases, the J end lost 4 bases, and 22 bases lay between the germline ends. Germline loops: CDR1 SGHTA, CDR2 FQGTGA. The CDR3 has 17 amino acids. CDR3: CASSSSLNTRGVYGYTF. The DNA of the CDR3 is TGTGCCAGCAGCTCCTCCTTGAACACGCGGGGAGTCTATGGCTACACCTTC.

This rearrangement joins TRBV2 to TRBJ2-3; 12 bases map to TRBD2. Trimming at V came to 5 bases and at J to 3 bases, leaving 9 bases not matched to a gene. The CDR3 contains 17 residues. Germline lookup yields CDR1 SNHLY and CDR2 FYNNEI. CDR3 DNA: TGTGCCAGCAGTCCTCTAGCGGGGGGGCCCATAACAGATACGCAGTATTTT. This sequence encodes CASSPLAGGPITDTQYF.

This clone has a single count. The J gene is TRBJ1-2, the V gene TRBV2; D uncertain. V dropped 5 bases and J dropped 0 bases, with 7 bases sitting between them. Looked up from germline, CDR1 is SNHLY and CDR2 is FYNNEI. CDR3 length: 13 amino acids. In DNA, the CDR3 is TGTGCCAGCAGTCGGGATACTAACTATGGCTACACCTTC. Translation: CASSRDTNYGYTF.

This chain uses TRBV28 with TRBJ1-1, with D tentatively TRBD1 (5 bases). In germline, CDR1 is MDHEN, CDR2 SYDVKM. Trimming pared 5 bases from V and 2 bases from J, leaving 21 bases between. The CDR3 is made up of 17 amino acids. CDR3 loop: CASSALVSTRANTEAFF. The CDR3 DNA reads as TGTGCCAGCAGTGCACTAGTTTCGACCAGGGCAAACACTGAAGCTTTCTTT.

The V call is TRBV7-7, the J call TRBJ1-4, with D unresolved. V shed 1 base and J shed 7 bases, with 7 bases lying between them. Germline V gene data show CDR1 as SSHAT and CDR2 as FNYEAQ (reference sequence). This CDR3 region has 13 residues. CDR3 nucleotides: TGTGCCAGCAGCTTAGTCGACGGTGAAAAACTGTTTTTT. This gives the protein CASSLVDGEKLFF.

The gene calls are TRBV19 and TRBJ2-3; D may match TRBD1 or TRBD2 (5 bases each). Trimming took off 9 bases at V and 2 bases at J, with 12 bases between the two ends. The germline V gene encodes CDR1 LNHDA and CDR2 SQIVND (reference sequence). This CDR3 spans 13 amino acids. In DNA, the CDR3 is TGTGCCAGCCGAGGGACGGACACAGATACGCAGTATTTT. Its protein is CASRGTDTDTQYF.

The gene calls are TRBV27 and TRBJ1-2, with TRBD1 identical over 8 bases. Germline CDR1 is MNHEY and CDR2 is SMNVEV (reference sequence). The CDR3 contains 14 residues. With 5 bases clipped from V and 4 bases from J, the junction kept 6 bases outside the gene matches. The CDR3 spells CASSPQGDFYGYTF. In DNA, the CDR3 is TGTGCCAGCAGTCCACAGGGGGATTTCTATGGCTACACCTTC.

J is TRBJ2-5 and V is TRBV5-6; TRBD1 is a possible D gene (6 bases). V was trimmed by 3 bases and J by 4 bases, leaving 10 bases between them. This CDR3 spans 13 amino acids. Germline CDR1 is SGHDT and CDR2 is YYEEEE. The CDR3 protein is CASSSQGGETQYF. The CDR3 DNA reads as TGTGCCAGCAGCTCACAGGGTGGAGAGACCCAGTACTTC.

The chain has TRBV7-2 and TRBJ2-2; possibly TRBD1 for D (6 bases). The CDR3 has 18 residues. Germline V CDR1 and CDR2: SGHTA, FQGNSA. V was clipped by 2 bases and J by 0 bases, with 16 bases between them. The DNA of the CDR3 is TGTGCCAGCAGCTTAAGCGCACGACAGGCCGCGAACACCGGGGAGCTGTTTTTT. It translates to CASSLSARQAANTGELFF.

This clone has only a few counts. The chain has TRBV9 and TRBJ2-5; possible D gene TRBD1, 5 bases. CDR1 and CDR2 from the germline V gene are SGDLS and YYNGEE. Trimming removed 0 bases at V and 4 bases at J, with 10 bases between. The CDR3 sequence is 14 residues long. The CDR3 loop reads CASSVVQGGETQYF. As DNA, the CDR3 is TGTGCCAGCAGCGTAGTCCAGGGTGGAGAGACCCAGTACTTC.

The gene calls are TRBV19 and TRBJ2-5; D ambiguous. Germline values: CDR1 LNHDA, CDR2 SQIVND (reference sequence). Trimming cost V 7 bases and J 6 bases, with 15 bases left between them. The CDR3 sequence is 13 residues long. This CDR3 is CASTGPESKTQYF. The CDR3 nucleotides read TGTGCCAGTACCGGCCCCGAGTCGAAGACCCAGTACTTC.

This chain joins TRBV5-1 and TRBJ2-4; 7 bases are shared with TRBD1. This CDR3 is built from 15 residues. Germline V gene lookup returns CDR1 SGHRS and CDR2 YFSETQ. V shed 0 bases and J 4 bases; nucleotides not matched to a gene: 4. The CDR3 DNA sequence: TGCGCCAGCAGCTTGGCCTTACAGGGGAAAAACATTCAGTACTTC. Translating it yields CASSLALQGKNIQYF. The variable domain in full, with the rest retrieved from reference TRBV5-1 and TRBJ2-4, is KAGVTQTPRYLIKTRGQQVTLSCSPISGHRSVSWYQQTPGQGLQFLFEYFSETQRNKGNFPGRFSGRQFSNSRSEMNVSTLELGDSALYLCASSLALQGKNIQYFGAGTRLSVL.

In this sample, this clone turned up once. CDR3 residues: CATGRGEGLAGTQYF. CDR3 sequence (DNA): TGCGCCACCGGACGCGGGGAAGGTTTAGCTGGTACGCAGTATTTT. The V and J genes are TRBV5-1 and TRBJ2-3, with D possibly TRBD2 on 6 matching bases. Per germline, CDR1 SGHRS and CDR2 YFSETQ. CDR3 length: 15 residues. V lost 9 bases, J lost 8 bases, and 25 bases lay in between.

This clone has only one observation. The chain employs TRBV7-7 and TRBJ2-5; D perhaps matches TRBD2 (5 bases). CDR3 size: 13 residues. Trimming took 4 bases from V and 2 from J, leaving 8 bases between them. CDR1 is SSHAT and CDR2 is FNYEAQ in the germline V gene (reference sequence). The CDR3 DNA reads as TGTGCCAGCAGCTCGGACTTTCAAGAGACCCAGTACTTC. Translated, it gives CASSSDFQETQYF.

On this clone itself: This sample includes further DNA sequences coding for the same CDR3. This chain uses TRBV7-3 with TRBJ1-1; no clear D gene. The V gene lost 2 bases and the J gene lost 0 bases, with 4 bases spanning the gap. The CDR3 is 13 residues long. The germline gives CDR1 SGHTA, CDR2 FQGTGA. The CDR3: CASSLRMNTEAFF. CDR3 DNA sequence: TGTGCCAGCAGCTTACGAATGAACACTGAAGCTTTCTTT.